This T cell receptor (beta chain) is from a study of T cell changes during pregnancy in multiple sclerosis. Germline CDR1 is SGDLS and CDR2 is YYNGEE. This CDR3 comprises 14 residues. The V gene lost 3 bases and the J gene lost 0 bases, with 7 bases spanning the gap. TCRdb keeps only in-frame clones here, not all; method: immunoSEQ multiplex PCR. The sample contains roughly 64,000 clones, about 96% of which appear only once. The specimen was CD8+ T cells from peripheral blood mononuclear cells, collected after pregnancy. V usage is TRBV9 and J usage is TRBJ1-3; D unresolved. This sequence was found in a female donor with multiple sclerosis, enrolled in a pregnancy study. CDR3 sequence: CASSDSLSGNTIYF. CDR3 bases: TGTGCCAGCAGCGACTCCCTCTCTGGAAACACCATATATTTT.